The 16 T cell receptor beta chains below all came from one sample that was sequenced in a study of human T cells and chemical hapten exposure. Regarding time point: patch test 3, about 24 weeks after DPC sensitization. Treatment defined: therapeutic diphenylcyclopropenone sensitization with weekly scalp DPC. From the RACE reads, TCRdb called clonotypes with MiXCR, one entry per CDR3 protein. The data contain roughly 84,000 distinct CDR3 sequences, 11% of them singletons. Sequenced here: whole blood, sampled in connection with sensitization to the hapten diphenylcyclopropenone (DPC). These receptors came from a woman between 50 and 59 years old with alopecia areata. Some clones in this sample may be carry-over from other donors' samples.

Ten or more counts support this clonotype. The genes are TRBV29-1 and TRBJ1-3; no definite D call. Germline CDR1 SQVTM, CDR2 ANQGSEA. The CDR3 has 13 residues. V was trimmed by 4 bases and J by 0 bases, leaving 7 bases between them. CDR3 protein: CSVAQNSGNTIYF. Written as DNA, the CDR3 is TGCAGCGTTGCACAGAACTCTGGAAACACCATATATTTT.

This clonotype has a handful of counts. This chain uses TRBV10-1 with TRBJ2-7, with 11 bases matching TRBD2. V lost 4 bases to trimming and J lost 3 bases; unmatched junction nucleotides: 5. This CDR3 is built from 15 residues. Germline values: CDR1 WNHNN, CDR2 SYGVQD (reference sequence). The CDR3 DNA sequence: TGCGCCAGCAGTGCCGGGACTAGCGGCGGCTACGAGCAGTACTTC. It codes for CASSAGTSGGYEQYF.

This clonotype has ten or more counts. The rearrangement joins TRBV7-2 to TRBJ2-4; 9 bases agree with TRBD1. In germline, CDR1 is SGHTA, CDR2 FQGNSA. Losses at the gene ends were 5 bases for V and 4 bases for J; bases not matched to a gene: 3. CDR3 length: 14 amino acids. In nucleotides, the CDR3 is TGTGCCAGCAGCGTGGGACAGGGAAAAAACATTCAGTACTTC. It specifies CASSVGQGKNIQYF.

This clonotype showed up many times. The CDR3 DNA reads TGTGCCAGCAGCTTAGCGGGACATCTGAGGAAGTACTTC. It specifies CASSLAGHLRKYF. The chain recombines TRBV11-2 with TRBJ2-7; D may be TRBD1 (6 bases). This CDR3 is built from 13 residues. Per the germline V gene, CDR1 is SGHAT and CDR2 is FQNNGV. The V end was cut by 1 base, the J end by 11 bases, with 15 bases between.

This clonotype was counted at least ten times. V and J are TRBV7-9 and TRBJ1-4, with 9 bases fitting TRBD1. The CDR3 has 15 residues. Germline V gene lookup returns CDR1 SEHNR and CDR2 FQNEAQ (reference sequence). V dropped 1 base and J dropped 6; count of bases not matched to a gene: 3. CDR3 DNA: TGTGCCAGCAGCTTAGACCGGGACAGGGATGAAAAACTGTTTTTT. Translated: CASSLDRDRDEKLFF.

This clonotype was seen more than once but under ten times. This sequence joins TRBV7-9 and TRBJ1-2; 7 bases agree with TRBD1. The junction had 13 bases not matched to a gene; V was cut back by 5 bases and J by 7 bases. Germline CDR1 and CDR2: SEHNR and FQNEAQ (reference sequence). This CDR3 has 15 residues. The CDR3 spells CASSRGGQAFSGYTF. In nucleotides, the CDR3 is TGTGCCAGCAGCCGCGGCGGACAGGCGTTTAGTGGCTACACCTTC. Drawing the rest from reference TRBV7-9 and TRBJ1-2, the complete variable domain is DTGVSQNPRHKITKRGQNVTFRCDPISEHNRLYWYRQTLGQGPEFLTYFQNEAQLEKSRLLSDRFSAERPKGSFSTLEIQRTEQGDSAMYLCASSRGGQAFSGYTFGSGTRLTVV.

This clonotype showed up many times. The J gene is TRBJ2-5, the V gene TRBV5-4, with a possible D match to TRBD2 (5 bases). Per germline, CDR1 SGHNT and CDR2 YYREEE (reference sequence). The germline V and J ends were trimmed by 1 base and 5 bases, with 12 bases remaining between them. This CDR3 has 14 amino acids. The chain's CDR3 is CASSLTRSLETQYF. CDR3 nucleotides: TGTGCCAGCAGCTTGACTAGGTCCCTGGAGACCCAGTACTTC.

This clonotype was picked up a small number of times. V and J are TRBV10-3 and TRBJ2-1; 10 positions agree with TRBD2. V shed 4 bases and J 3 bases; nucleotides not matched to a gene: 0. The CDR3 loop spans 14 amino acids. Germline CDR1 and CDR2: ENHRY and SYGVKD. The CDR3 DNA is TGTGCCATCAGTGGGACTAGCGGCTACAATGAGCAGTTCTTC. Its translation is CAISGTSGYNEQFF.

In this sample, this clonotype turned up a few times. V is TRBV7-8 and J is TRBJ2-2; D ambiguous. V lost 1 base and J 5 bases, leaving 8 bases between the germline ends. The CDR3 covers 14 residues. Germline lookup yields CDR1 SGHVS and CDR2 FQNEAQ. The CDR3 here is CASSLVPGTGELFF. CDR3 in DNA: TGTGCCAGCAGCTTAGTCCCCGGGACCGGGGAGCTGTTTTTT.

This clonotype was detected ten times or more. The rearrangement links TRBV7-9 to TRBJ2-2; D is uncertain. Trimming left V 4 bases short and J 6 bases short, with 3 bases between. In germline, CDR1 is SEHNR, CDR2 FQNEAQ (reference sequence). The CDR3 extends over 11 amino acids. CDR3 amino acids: CASSWAGELFF. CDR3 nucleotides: TGTGCCAGCAGCTGGGCCGGGGAGCTGTTTTTT. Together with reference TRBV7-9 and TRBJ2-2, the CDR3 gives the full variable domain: DTGVSQNPRHKITKRGQNVTFRCDPISEHNRLYWYRQTLGQGPEFLTYFQNEAQLEKSRLLSDRFSAERPKGSFSTLEIQRTEQGDSAMYLCASSWAGELFFGEGSRLTVL.

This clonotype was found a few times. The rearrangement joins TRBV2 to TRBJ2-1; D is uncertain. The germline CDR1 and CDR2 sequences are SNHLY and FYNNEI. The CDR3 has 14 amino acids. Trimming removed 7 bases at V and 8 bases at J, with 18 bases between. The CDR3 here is CASTGSLPGDEQFF. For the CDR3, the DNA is TGTGCCAGCACCGGCAGCCTTCCTGGGGATGAGCAGTTCTTC.

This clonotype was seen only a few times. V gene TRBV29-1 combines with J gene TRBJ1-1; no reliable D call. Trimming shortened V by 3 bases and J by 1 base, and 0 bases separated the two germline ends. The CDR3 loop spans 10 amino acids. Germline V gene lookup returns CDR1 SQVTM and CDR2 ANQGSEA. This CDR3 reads CSVENTEAFF. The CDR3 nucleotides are TGCAGCGTTGAGAACACTGAAGCTTTCTTT.

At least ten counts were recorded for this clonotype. The CDR3 spells CASRGGAPDTEAFF. The CDR3 DNA follows: TGCGCCAGCAGGGGGGGAGCCCCCGACACTGAAGCTTTCTTT. This chain links TRBV10-1 with TRBJ1-1; D might be TRBD1 (5 bases). CDR1 is WNHNN, CDR2 SYGVQD, per germline (reference sequence). The CDR3 is made up of 14 amino acids. V was cut by 6 bases and J by 3 bases, with 14 bases left in between.

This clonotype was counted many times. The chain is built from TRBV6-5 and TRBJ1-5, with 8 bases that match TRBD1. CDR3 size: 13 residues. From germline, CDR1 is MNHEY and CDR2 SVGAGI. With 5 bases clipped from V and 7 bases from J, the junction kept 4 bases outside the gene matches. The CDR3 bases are TGTGCCAGCAGTCCGGACAGGGTCCAGCCCCAGCATTTT. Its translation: CASSPDRVQPQHF.

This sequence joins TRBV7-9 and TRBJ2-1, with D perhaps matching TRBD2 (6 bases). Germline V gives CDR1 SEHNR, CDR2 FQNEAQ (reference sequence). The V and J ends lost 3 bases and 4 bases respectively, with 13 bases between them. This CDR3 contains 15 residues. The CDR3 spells CASSFGLALYNEQFF. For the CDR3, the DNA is TGTGCCAGCAGCTTCGGGCTAGCGTTATACAATGAGCAGTTCTTC. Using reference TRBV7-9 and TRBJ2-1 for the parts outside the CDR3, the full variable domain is DTGVSQNPRHKITKRGQNVTFRCDPISEHNRLYWYRQTLGQGPEFLTYFQNEAQLEKSRLLSDRFSAERPKGSFSTLEIQRTEQGDSAMYLCASSFGLALYNEQFFGPGTRLTVL.

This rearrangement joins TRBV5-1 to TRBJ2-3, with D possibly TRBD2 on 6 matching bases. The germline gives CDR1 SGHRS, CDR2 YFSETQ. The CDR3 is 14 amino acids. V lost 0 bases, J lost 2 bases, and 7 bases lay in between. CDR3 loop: CASSLGGITDTQYF. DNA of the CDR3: TGCGCCAGCAGCTTGGGCGGGATCACAGATACGCAGTATTTT.